This T cell receptor beta chain was profiled in a study of T cell responses to AZD1222 COVID-19 vaccine. Study-level results: Seropositive status at baseline applied to only six AZD1222 recipients. In all cases, repertoires were sampled only after the peak T cell response. Distributed over spike, vaccine-associated CD4 TCRs predominated at 160-218 and 743-854.

Here immunoSEQ multiplex PCR was the method, and the copy in TCRdb shows in-frame clones only, minus some. The repertoire holds fewer than 150,000 clones, with 88% as singletons. Germline CDR1 MNHEY, CDR2 SMNVEV (reference sequence). CDR3 length equals 14 residues. V lost 5 bases, J lost 6 bases, and 16 bases lay in between. This clone was seen only once. Its antigen is not known. Pooled together were second doses at about 4 or about 12 weeks. This TCR was recovered from an adult who received the AZD1222 COVID-19 vaccine. The chain joins TRBV27 to TRBJ1-2; D is uncertain. The input for sequencing was peripheral blood, taken 28 days after the second AZD1222 dose. The CDR3 loop reads CASSTSTMGNGYTF. The CDR3 DNA sequence: TGTGCCAGCAGTACAAGCACAATGGGGAATGGCTACACCTTC.